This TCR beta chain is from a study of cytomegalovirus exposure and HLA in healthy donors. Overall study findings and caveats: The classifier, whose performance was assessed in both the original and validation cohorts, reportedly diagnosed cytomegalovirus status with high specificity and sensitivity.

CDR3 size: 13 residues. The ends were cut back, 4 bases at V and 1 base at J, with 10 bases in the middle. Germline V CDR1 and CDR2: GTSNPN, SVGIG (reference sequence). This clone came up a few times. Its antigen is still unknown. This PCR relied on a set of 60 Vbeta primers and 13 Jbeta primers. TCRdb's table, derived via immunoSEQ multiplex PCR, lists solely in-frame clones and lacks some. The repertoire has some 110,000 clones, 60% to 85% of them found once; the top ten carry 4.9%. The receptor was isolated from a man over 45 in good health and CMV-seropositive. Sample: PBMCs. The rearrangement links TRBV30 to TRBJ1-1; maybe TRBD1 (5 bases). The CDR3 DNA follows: TGTGCCTGGACCGCGACAGCGAACACTGAAGCTTTCTTT. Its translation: CAWTATANTEAFF.